The sequence of this TCR beta chain was determined in a study of blood T cell repertoires in COVID-19. At the level of the study: Both acute and convalescent COVID-19 samples were obtained from the United States, Italy and Spain. PBMCs, B-cell-depleted T cells, or T cells were the source of the cDNA or gDNA that made up the material.

Per the original methods: Reference gene primer amplification in the assay estimated nucleated cell counts. This table comes from immunoSEQ multiplex PCR, and its TCRdb copy is limited to in-frame clones, with some not included. V, J and clone size derive from that table, while D and trimming were established from the DNA sequence. The data hold over 150,000 clones, with roughly nine tenths observed a single time. The V gene end was trimmed by 4 bases and the J gene end by 0 bases; junction bases not matched to a gene: 5. The germline V gene encodes CDR1 LGHNA and CDR2 YNFKEQ. CDR3 size: 15 residues.

The TCR comes from a man aged 30-40 years with acute or convalescent COVID-19. The chain combines TRBV4-2 with TRBJ1-2; 7 bases fit TRBD1. Sequencing used peripheral blood. The CDR3 loop is CASSPRDRTNYGYTF. The DNA of the CDR3 is TGTGCCAGCAGCCCCCGGGACAGAACTAACTATGGCTACACCTTC.